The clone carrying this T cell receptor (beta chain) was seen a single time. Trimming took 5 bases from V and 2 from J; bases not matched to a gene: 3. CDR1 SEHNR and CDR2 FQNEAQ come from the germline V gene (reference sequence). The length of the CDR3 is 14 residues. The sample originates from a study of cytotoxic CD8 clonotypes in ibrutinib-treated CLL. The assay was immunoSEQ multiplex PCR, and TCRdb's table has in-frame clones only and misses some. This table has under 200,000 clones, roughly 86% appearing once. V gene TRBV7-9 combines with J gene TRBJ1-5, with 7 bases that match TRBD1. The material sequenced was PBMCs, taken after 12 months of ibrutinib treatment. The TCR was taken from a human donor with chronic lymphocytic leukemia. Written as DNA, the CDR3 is TGTGCCAGCAGCCTTGACAGGGGCAATCAGCCCCAGCATTTT. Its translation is CASSLDRGNQPQHF.